This TCR beta chain was profiled in a study of technical replicates of blood from a few donors. This clone was counted once. Measured with immunoSEQ multiplex PCR; TCRdb has only the in-frame clones, and not every one. The repertoire includes fewer than 100,000 clones, approximately 94% of them detected once, and approximately 0.22% sits in the top ten. This CDR3 comprises 16 residues. V lost 0 bases and J 8 bases, leaving 19 bases between the germline ends. Germline V gene sequence: CDR1 GTSNPN, CDR2 SVGIG (reference sequence). This clonotype was sampled from a human donor in good health. Specimen: T cells isolated from PBMCs. V gene TRBV30 combines with J gene TRBJ1-4; no clear D gene. The CDR3: CAWSVGGLRAGEKLFF. CDR3 DNA sequence: TGTGCCTGGAGTGTAGGCGGTTTGAGGGCAGGAGAAAAACTGTTTTTT.